Described below is a single T cell receptor (beta chain) sequence and its context. On sorted subsets, replicate PCRs used about 180 ng DNA, or some 28,000 T cell genomes. Under the authors' procedure: ImmunoSEQ junction-only sequences lacked quality scores, so their filtering differed. Here immunoSEQ multiplex PCR was the method, and the copy in TCRdb shows in-frame clones only, minus some. That table gives V, J and clone size, and the DNA gave D and trimming. This sample has around 1.9 million clones; 85% to 95% occur once, and the top ten carry less than 2%. This specimen belongs to a study of shared clonotypes between healthy human individuals. This CDR3 is 14 amino acids long. Between the trimmed V and J ends, which lost 3 bases and 8 bases, there was a span of 14 bases. The germline CDR1 and CDR2 sequences are ENHRY and SYGVKD. Naive-designated CD8 cells lacked CD45RO, were positively enriched for CCR7, and omitted terminally differentiated effector memory CD45RA+ cells.

The rearrangement uses TRBV10-3 and TRBJ2-1, with a weak D call TRBD2 (5 bases). The sample comprised naive CD8+ T cells from PBMCs. The TCR was taken from a man younger than 35 in good health. Some clones in this sample may be carry-over from other donors' samples. The CDR3 DNA sequence: TGTGCCATCAGTGAACCCCCGACCGGGGATGAGCAGTTCTTC. Its translation: CAISEPPTGDEQFF.